The next 21 T cell receptor beta chains were all read from a single sample in a study of T cell responses to AZD1222 COVID-19 vaccine. This table comes from immunoSEQ multiplex PCR, and its TCRdb copy is limited to in-frame clones, with some not included. Among over 130,000 clones listed, over 90% were seen once. The sample was peripheral blood, taken 28 days after the second AZD1222 dose. The receptors come from an adult who received the AZD1222 COVID-19 vaccine.

The rearrangement joins TRBV7-8 to TRBJ1-5, with D unresolved. Trimming removed 2 bases from V and 5 bases from J, with 7 bases in between. The CDR3 extends over 13 amino acids. In germline, CDR1 is SGHVS, CDR2 FQNEAQ. The CDR3, as DNA: TGTGCCAGCAGCTTACAGATAGATCAGCCCCAGCATTTT. This sequence encodes CASSLQIDQPQHF.

The rearrangement links TRBV5-1 to TRBJ2-1; 14 bases fit TRBD2. V trimming: 3 bases; J trimming: 9 bases; junction bases outside the gene matches: 5. CDR3 length equals 15 residues. Germline values: CDR1 SGHRS, CDR2 YFSETQ. The CDR3 nucleotides are TGCGCCAGCAGCTCCGGACTAGCGGGAGGCCTTGAGCAGTTCTTC. Its translation is CASSSGLAGGLEQFF.

The chain has TRBV28 and TRBJ1-5, with D unclear. Germline V gene sequence: CDR1 MDHEN, CDR2 SYDVKM. With 6 bases removed from V and 5 bases from J, the gap between germline ends came to 14 bases. There are 14 residues in the CDR3. The CDR3 region is CASRLHRGDQPQHF. DNA for the CDR3: TGTGCCAGCAGACTACATCGCGGGGATCAGCCCCAGCATTTT.

The chain joins TRBV5-1 to TRBJ2-7; D is perhaps TRBD1 or TRBD2 (6 bases each). Germline assignment: CDR1 SGHRS and CDR2 YFSETQ. The CDR3 is made up of 17 amino acids. Between the trimmed V and J ends, which lost 0 bases and 2 bases, there was a span of 18 bases. CDR3 amino acids: CASSLGGAGTLAYEQYF. The DNA of the CDR3 is TGCGCCAGCAGCTTGGGGGGGGCCGGGACACTTGCCTACGAGCAGTACTTC.

J is TRBJ2-1 and V is TRBV18; 14 bases are shared with TRBD2. The CDR3 consists of 15 residues. The J segment lost 9 bases and the V segment lost 5 bases, leaving 6 bases of the junction unmatched. In germline, CDR1 is KGHSH, CDR2 LQKENI. CDR3 loop: CASSEGLAGVGEQFF. CDR3 nucleotide sequence: TGTGCCAGCTCAGAGGGACTAGCGGGAGTGGGTGAGCAGTTCTTC.

The chain employs TRBV10-3 and TRBJ1-2; 9 bases map to TRBD1. V was clipped by 4 bases and J by 3 bases; unmatched bases: 0. The germline V gene encodes CDR1 ENHRY and CDR2 SYGVKD. The CDR3 runs 13 residues. Here the CDR3 reads CAISGQGDYGYTF. CDR3 sequence (DNA): TGTGCCATCAGTGGACAGGGGGACTATGGCTACACCTTC.

This clone was counted a single time. The gene calls are TRBV11-2 and TRBJ2-7; 9 nucleotides align to TRBD2. The CDR3 length is 15 residues. CDR1 is SGHAT and CDR2 is FQNNGV in the germline V gene. V lost 5 bases, J lost 1 base, and 6 bases stayed unmatched. The chain's CDR3 is CASSPRTSASYEQYF. The CDR3 nucleotides read TGTGCCAGCAGCCCGCGGACTAGCGCTTCCTACGAGCAGTACTTC.

The rearrangement links TRBV7-8 to TRBJ2-1, with D perhaps TRBD2 (6 bases). V lost 4 bases, J lost 1 base, and 14 bases lay in between. The CDR3 contains 16 residues. Per germline, CDR1 SGHVS and CDR2 FQNEAQ. CDR3 residues: CASSSPGGVSYNEQFF. CDR3 coding DNA: TGTGCCAGCAGCTCCCCCGGGGGAGTGTCCTACAATGAGCAGTTCTTC.

The J gene is TRBJ1-6, the V gene TRBV28; 7 nucleotides line up with TRBD1. The germline V gene has CDR1 MDHEN and CDR2 SYDVKM. The CDR3 contains 15 residues. Unmatched junction bases numbered 9, after V lost 3 bases and J lost 10 bases. For the CDR3, the DNA is TGTGCCAGCAGTTTGTCAGGGGGGGAGGGGTCACCCCTCCACTTT. This encodes CASSLSGGEGSPLHF. The whole variable domain, filled in from reference TRBV28 and TRBJ1-6, reads DVKVTQSSRYLVKRTGEKVFLECVQDMDHENMFWYRQDPGLGLRLIYFSYDVKMKEKGDIPEGYSVSREKKERFSLILESASTNQTSMYLCASSLSGGEGSPLHFGNGTRLTVT.

The V and J genes are TRBV15 and TRBJ2-7; TRBD2 matches at 7 bases. With 5 bases clipped from V and 7 bases from J, the junction kept 8 bases outside the gene matches. In germline, CDR1 is LNHNV, CDR2 YYDKDF (reference sequence). There are 13 residues in the CDR3. CDR3 DNA sequence: TGTGCCACCAGCCCCGTTGGGGGAGGGGAGCAGTACTTC. Encoded protein: CATSPVGGGEQYF.

The V call is TRBV9, the J call TRBJ2-7, with 10 positions matching TRBD2. The V and J ends lost 0 bases and 5 bases, in that order; junction bases with no gene match: 8. This CDR3 has 16 amino acids. Germline V gives CDR1 SGDLS, CDR2 YYNGEE. CDR3 nucleotides: TGTGCCAGCAGCGTAGCCGAGGCTAGCGGGAGCAACGAGCAGTACTTC. Translating gives CASSVAEASGSNEQYF.

This chain links TRBV4-1 with TRBJ2-1; TRBD2 agrees at 8 bases. Germline loops: CDR1 MGHRA, CDR2 YSYEKL. V dropped 3 bases and J dropped 9; count of bases not matched to a gene: 10. The CDR3 extends over 15 amino acids. This chain's CDR3 is CASSQGLGRALEQFF. The CDR3 bases are TGCGCCAGCAGCCAGGGACTAGGGAGGGCTCTTGAGCAGTTCTTC.

V gene TRBV28 combines with J gene TRBJ1-1; TRBD1 agrees at 8 bases. Germline values: CDR1 MDHEN, CDR2 SYDVKM. J was trimmed by 3 bases and V by 4 bases; bases with no gene match: 1. This CDR3 is 13 amino acids long. The CDR3: CASSSGQDTEAFF. CDR3 DNA sequence: TGTGCCAGCAGTTCGGGACAGGACACTGAAGCTTTCTTT. Looking up the rest from reference TRBV28 and TRBJ1-1 gives the full variable domain: DVKVTQSSRYLVKRTGEKVFLECVQDMDHENMFWYRQDPGLGLRLIYFSYDVKMKEKGDIPEGYSVSREKKERFSLILESASTNQTSMYLCASSSGQDTEAFFGQGTRLTVV.

This chain links TRBV20-1 with TRBJ2-2, with 7 nucleotides matching TRBD2. V trimming: 2 bases; J trimming: 13 bases; junction bases outside the gene matches: 4. The CDR3 runs to 11 residues. The germline CDR1 and CDR2 sequences are DFQATT and SNEGSKA (reference sequence). CDR3 amino acids: CSARSGTGLFF. As DNA, the CDR3 is TGCAGTGCTAGAAGCGGGACGGGGCTGTTTTTT.

This clone was seen a few times. The chain links TRBV5-1 to TRBJ1-1, with TRBD1 matching over 9 bases. The CDR3 spans 14 residues. Germline V gene data show CDR1 as SGHRS and CDR2 as YFSETQ. Trimming removed 3 bases from V and 5 bases from J; junction bases left unmatched: 5. The CDR3 sequence is CASSSDRGGTEAFF. The CDR3 nucleotides read TGCGCCAGCAGCTCGGACAGGGGAGGGACTGAAGCTTTCTTT.

The chain uses TRBV9 and TRBJ2-3; D tentatively fits TRBD1 or TRBD2 (5 bases each). CDR1 SGDLS and CDR2 YYNGEE come from the germline V gene. This CDR3 has 16 residues. V was pared by 5 bases and J by 0 bases, with 16 bases between. The CDR3 loop reads CASSGDSGPSTDTQYF. As DNA, the CDR3 is TGTGCCAGCAGTGGCGATTCGGGACCCAGCACAGATACGCAGTATTTT.

The chain couples TRBV4-1 to TRBJ1-5; possibly TRBD1 for D (5 bases). Germline loops: CDR1 MGHRA, CDR2 YSYEKL. V lost 1 base to trimming and J lost 4 bases, with 14 bases between them. The CDR3 is made up of 16 amino acids. This CDR3 is CASSQVGGGVNQPQHF. CDR3 bases: TGCGCCAGCAGCCAAGTCGGGGGTGGGGTTAATCAGCCCCAGCATTTT.

The gene calls are TRBV2 and TRBJ1-3; no reliable D call. Germline loops: CDR1 SNHLY, CDR2 FYNNEI. V was trimmed by 4 bases and J by 4 bases, leaving 14 bases between them. The CDR3 has 15 amino acids. As DNA, the CDR3 is TGTGCCAGCAGTGGATTCGAGGTACTAGGAAACACCATATATTTT. This gives the protein CASSGFEVLGNTIYF.

The chain uses TRBV6-1 and TRBJ2-7; D remains ambiguous. The CDR3 is made up of 12 amino acids. V was clipped by 3 bases and J by 5 bases, with 8 bases between them. Germline lookup yields CDR1 MNHNS and CDR2 SASEGT. CDR3 region: CASSESGNEQYF. CDR3 nucleotide sequence: TGTGCCAGCAGTGAGTCGGGTAACGAGCAGTACTTC.

As regards this clone: Other DNA variants within this sample encode the same CDR3. CDR3 nucleotide sequence: TGTGCCAGCAGTTTATACCCCCCAGGGGGTAGCAATCAGCCCCAGCATTTT. It is translated as CASSLYPPGGSNQPQHF. The J gene is TRBJ1-5, the V gene TRBV27, with 7 bases that match TRBD1. J gave up 0 bases and V 1 base, and 6 bases lay outside the gene matches. The CDR3 length is 17 residues. Germline V gives CDR1 MNHEY, CDR2 SMNVEV (reference sequence).

The chain has TRBV11-1 and TRBJ2-7, with 9 nucleotides matching TRBD1. V was clipped by 1 base and J by 5 bases; unmatched bases: 6. The CDR3 has 15 residues. Germline V gene lookup returns CDR1 SGHAT and CDR2 FQDESV (reference sequence). The CDR3 is CASSLVGTGKNEQYF. The CDR3 DNA reads as TGTGCCAGCAGCTTAGTCGGGACAGGGAAAAACGAGCAGTACTTC. The complete variable domain, with remaining parts taken from reference TRBV11-1 and TRBJ2-7, reads EAEVAQSPRYKITEKSQAVAFWCDPISGHATLYWYRQILGQGPELLVQFQDESVVDDSQLPKDRFSAERLKGVDSTLKIQPAELGDSAMYLCASSLVGTGKNEQYFGPGTRLTVT.